This TCR beta chain was retrieved from a study of T-cell reconstitution after alpha-beta-depleted transplantation in children. This clonotype was counted a few times. V shed 6 bases and J 4 bases; nucleotides not matched to a gene: 16. The CDR3 has 19 amino acids. Library preparation (for TCRbeta) was performed with unique molecular identifiers. MiXCR was run by TCRdb on the PCR reads, yielding one entry per CDR3 protein. The sample lists some 490,000 distinct CDR3 sequences, roughly an eighth occurring once. The rearrangement links TRBV12-3 or TRBV12-4 to TRBJ2-7; TRBD2 matches 15 bases. The clonotype was recovered from a human donor who donated a stem cell graft to a child with combined immunodeficiency. Source: PBMCs from the stem cell graft donor, taken from the stem cell graft. The CDR3 coding sequence is TGTGCCAGCAGCCAAATAACCGGGACTAGCGGGAGGTTTTGGTACGAGCAGTACTTC. Its translation: CASSQITGTSGRFWYEQYF.